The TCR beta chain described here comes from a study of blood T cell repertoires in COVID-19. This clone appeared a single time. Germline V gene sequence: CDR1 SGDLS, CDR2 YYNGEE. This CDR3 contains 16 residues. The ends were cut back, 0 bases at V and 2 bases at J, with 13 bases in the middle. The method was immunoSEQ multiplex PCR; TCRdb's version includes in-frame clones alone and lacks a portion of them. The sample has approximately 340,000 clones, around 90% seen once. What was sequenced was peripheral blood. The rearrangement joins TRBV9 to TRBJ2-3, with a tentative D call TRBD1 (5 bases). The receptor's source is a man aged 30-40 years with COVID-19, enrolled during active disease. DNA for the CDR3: TGTGCCAGCAGCGTAGACAGGAAACCGGCCACAGATACGCAGTATTTT. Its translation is CASSVDRKPATDTQYF.